A selection of T cell receptor beta chains follows, all from one sample in a study of T cells in Graves' hyperthyroidism and ophthalmopathy. One entry per CDR3 protein, called by TCRdb with MiXCR from the multiplex PCR reads. The sample includes 500,000 to 650,000 distinct CDR3 sequences, under 20% of them seen just once. Sequenced material: blood. All receptors derive from a woman aged 18-29 years with Graves' ophthalmopathy. CDR3s include the opening cysteine and the closing phenylalanine or tryptophan. Each record gives: CDR3 protein, CDR3 DNA, J gene, D gene, V gene, clone size. A D gene is named only where the DNA matches it firmly. Expanded clones are given a class, and other clones once, few, many or no size at all.

CDR3 protein: CASSEQERTGNTEAFF; CDR3 DNA: TGTGCCAGCAGTGAACAAGAGAGGACAGGGAACACTGAAGCTTTCTTT; J gene: TRBJ1-1; D gene: TRBD1; V gene: TRBV25-1; clone size: NA
CDR3 protein: CASSHPGGLSYNEQFF; CDR3 DNA: TGTGCCAGTAGTCACCCGGGGGGACTCTCCTACAATGAGCAGTTCTTC; J gene: TRBJ2-1; D gene: TRBD2; V gene: TRBV19; clone size: NA
CDR3 protein: CASSRGSVIDSNQPQHF; CDR3 DNA: TGTGCCAGCAGCCGCGGTTCGGTAATTGATAGCAATCAGCCCCAGCATTTT; J gene: TRBJ1-5; D gene: NA; V gene: TRBV7-9; clone size: NA
CDR3 protein: CASSFPDGSGANVLTF; CDR3 DNA: TGTGCCAGCAGTTTTCCGGACGGCTCTGGGGCCAACGTCCTGACTTTC; J gene: TRBJ2-6; D gene: NA; V gene: TRBV6-1; clone size: NA
CDR3 protein: CSARVGTWTFYGYTF; CDR3 DNA: TGCAGTGCTAGAGTTGGTACCTGGACTTTCTATGGCTACACCTTC; J gene: TRBJ1-2; D gene: NA; V gene: TRBV20-1; clone size: NA
CDR3 protein: CASSFRTVPSEAFF; CDR3 DNA: TGTGCCAGCAGTTTCCGGACAGTTCCGAGTGAAGCTTTCTTT; J gene: TRBJ1-1; D gene: NA; V gene: TRBV12-3/TRBV12-4; clone size: many
CDR3 protein: CASRVWAENTEAFF; CDR3 DNA: TGTGCCAGCAGAGTTTGGGCAGAGAACACTGAAGCTTTCTTT; J gene: TRBJ1-1; D gene: NA; V gene: TRBV28; clone size: many
CDR3 protein: CSATPTQGDYGYTF; CDR3 DNA: TGCAGTGCTACCCCCACCCAAGGGGACTATGGCTACACCTTC; J gene: TRBJ1-2; D gene: NA; V gene: TRBV20-1; clone size: few
CDR3 protein: CASSLGSGQGAFGTEAFF; CDR3 DNA: TGTGCCAGCAGCTTAGGATCGGGACAGGGGGCCTTTGGCACTGAAGCTTTCTTT; J gene: TRBJ1-1; D gene: TRBD1; V gene: TRBV7-9; clone size: once
CDR3 protein: CASSDTLNTEAFF; CDR3 DNA: TGTGCCAGTAGCGACACCCTGAACACTGAAGCTTTCTTT; J gene: TRBJ1-1; D gene: NA; V gene: TRBV19; clone size: NA
CDR3 protein: CASSTTSQAYNEQFF; CDR3 DNA: TGTGCCAGTAGTACGACTTCCCAGGCGTACAATGAGCAGTTCTTC; J gene: TRBJ2-1; D gene: NA; V gene: TRBV19; clone size: NA
CDR3 protein: CASSRDRLDTQYF; CDR3 DNA: TGCGCCAGCAGCCGGGACAGGCTGGATACGCAGTATTTT; J gene: TRBJ2-3; D gene: TRBD1; V gene: TRBV4-1; clone size: many
CDR3 protein: CASTHGDYNSPLHF; CDR3 DNA: TGTGCCAGCACCCATGGGGACTATAATTCACCCCTCCACTTT; J gene: TRBJ1-6; D gene: NA; V gene: TRBV7-8; clone size: many
CDR3 protein: CASSQGLAGLANTGELFF; CDR3 DNA: TGCGCCAGCAGCCAAGGTTTAGCGGGACTAGCGAACACCGGGGAGCTGTTTTTT; J gene: TRBJ2-2; D gene: TRBD2; V gene: TRBV4-1; clone size: NA
CDR3 protein: CAWSVLSNQPQHF; CDR3 DNA: TGTGCCTGGAGTGTATTGAGCAATCAGCCCCAGCATTTT; J gene: TRBJ1-5; D gene: NA; V gene: TRBV30; clone size: many
CDR3 protein: CASSATRDRVWYQPQHF; CDR3 DNA: TGTGCCAGCAGCGCGACCAGGGACAGGGTTTGGTATCAGCCCCAGCATTTT; J gene: TRBJ1-5; D gene: TRBD1; V gene: TRBV5-6; clone size: NA
CDR3 protein: CASSQEWDRSNYEQYF; CDR3 DNA: TGCGCCAGCAGCCAAGAATGGGACAGGTCGAACTACGAGCAGTACTTC; J gene: TRBJ2-7; D gene: TRBD1; V gene: TRBV4-1; clone size: NA
CDR3 protein: CASRGIESSYEQYF; CDR3 DNA: TGTGCCAGCAGGGGGATCGAGAGCTCCTACGAGCAGTACTTC; J gene: TRBJ2-7; D gene: NA; V gene: TRBV28; clone size: many
CDR3 protein: CASSLQAGPSYEQYF; CDR3 DNA: TGTGCCAGCAGCCTCCAAGCGGGTCCCTCCTACGAGCAGTACTTC; J gene: TRBJ2-7; D gene: NA; V gene: TRBV14; clone size: NA
CDR3 protein: CASSYRQGLANEQYF; CDR3 DNA: TGTGCCAGCAGTTACAGACAGGGGTTGGCCAACGAGCAGTACTTC; J gene: TRBJ2-7; D gene: TRBD1; V gene: TRBV27; clone size: many
CDR3 protein: CASSARDETSNYGYTF; CDR3 DNA: TGTGCCAGCAGCGCGCGAGACGAGACGTCTAACTATGGCTACACCTTC; J gene: TRBJ1-2; D gene: NA; V gene: TRBV11-3; clone size: NA
CDR3 protein: CASSEATGAGTDTQYF; CDR3 DNA: TGTGCCAGCAGTGAAGCGACAGGGGCTGGCACAGATACGCAGTATTTT; J gene: TRBJ2-3; D gene: TRBD1; V gene: TRBV6-1; clone size: few
CDR3 protein: CASSSGLAGAPYEQYF; CDR3 DNA: TGTGCCAGCAGCTCGGGACTAGCGGGAGCCCCCTACGAGCAGTACTTC; J gene: TRBJ2-7; D gene: TRBD2; V gene: TRBV5-6; clone size: NA
CDR3 protein: CASRQAYSNQPQHF; CDR3 DNA: TGTGCCAGCAGACAGGCTTATAGCAATCAGCCCCAGCATTTT; J gene: TRBJ1-5; D gene: NA; V gene: TRBV28; clone size: few
CDR3 protein: CASSPSGTAIYGYTF; CDR3 DNA: TGTGCCAGCAGCCCATCCGGGACAGCCATCTATGGCTACACCTTC; J gene: TRBJ1-2; D gene: TRBD1; V gene: TRBV7-2; clone size: NA
CDR3 protein: CASSEWSSNQPQHF; CDR3 DNA: TGTGCCAGCAGTGAGTGGAGTAGCAATCAGCCCCAGCATTTT; J gene: TRBJ1-5; D gene: NA; V gene: TRBV2; clone size: many
CDR3 protein: CASSQDLGGLRSTEAFF; CDR3 DNA: TGTGCCAGCAGCCAAGATCTTGGTGGCCTAAGGAGCACTGAAGCTTTCTTT; J gene: TRBJ1-1; D gene: NA; V gene: TRBV3-1; clone size: many
CDR3 protein: CASGLVGGTEAFF; CDR3 DNA: TGTGCTAGTGGTTTGGTAGGGGGGACTGAAGCTTTCTTT; J gene: TRBJ1-1; D gene: NA; V gene: TRBV12-5; clone size: NA
CDR3 protein: CASRTRRPEQFF; CDR3 DNA: TGTGCCAGCAGGACAAGAAGGCCCGAGCAGTTCTTC; J gene: TRBJ2-1; D gene: NA; V gene: TRBV7-6; clone size: few
CDR3 protein: CASSVEAQVATNEKLFF; CDR3 DNA: TGTGCCAGCAGCGTAGAAGCACAGGTCGCAACTAATGAAAAACTGTTTTTT; J gene: TRBJ1-4; D gene: NA; V gene: TRBV9; clone size: NA
CDR3 protein: CASSPSGGVGSPLHF; CDR3 DNA: TGTGCCAGCAGCCCGAGCGGGGGGGTGGGGTCACCCCTCCACTTT; J gene: TRBJ1-6; D gene: NA; V gene: TRBV12-3/TRBV12-4; clone size: many
CDR3 protein: CASSHADRLNEKLFF; CDR3 DNA: TGCGCCAGCAGCCACGCGGACAGGCTTAATGAAAAACTGTTTTTT; J gene: TRBJ1-4; D gene: TRBD1; V gene: TRBV4-1; clone size: NA
CDR3 protein: CATSDPGQAIQETQYF; CDR3 DNA: TGTGCCACCAGTGACCCCGGACAGGCCATCCAAGAGACCCAGTACTTC; J gene: TRBJ2-5; D gene: TRBD1; V gene: TRBV24-1; clone size: few
CDR3 protein: CASSQDRTADEQYF; CDR3 DNA: TGTGCCAGCAGCCAAGATCGTACGGCAGACGAGCAGTACTTC; J gene: TRBJ2-7; D gene: NA; V gene: TRBV4-2; clone size: NA
CDR3 protein: CASTPGGSGTDTQYF; CDR3 DNA: TGTGCCAGCACCCCTGGGGGGTCTGGGACAGATACGCAGTATTTT; J gene: TRBJ2-3; D gene: NA; V gene: TRBV28; clone size: many
CDR3 protein: CASSQTGTGGTIQYF; CDR3 DNA: TGCGCCAGCAGCCAAACCGGGACAGGGGGGACCATTCAGTACTTC; J gene: TRBJ2-4; D gene: TRBD1; V gene: TRBV4-3; clone size: NA
CDR3 protein: CASSFLEQGLRDTDTQYF; CDR3 DNA: TGTGCCAGCAGTTTCCTCGAACAGGGTCTTCGCGACACAGATACGCAGTATTTT; J gene: TRBJ2-3; D gene: NA; V gene: TRBV28; clone size: many
CDR3 protein: CASSLVAASSGNTIYF; CDR3 DNA: TGTGCCAGCAGTTTAGTAGCAGCCAGCTCTGGAAACACCATATATTTT; J gene: TRBJ1-3; D gene: NA; V gene: TRBV12-3/TRBV12-4; clone size: NA
CDR3 protein: CASSLAQGPQYF; CDR3 DNA: TGTGCCAGCAGCTTAGCACAGGGTCCGCAGTATTTT; J gene: TRBJ2-3; D gene: NA; V gene: TRBV7-2; clone size: few
CDR3 protein: CAWSLWGAPYEQYF; CDR3 DNA: TGTGCCTGGTCTCTCTGGGGAGCTCCCTACGAGCAGTACTTC; J gene: TRBJ2-7; D gene: NA; V gene: TRBV30; clone size: few
CDR3 protein: CAWDRTGPYEQYF; CDR3 DNA: TGTGCCTGGGATAGGACAGGACCCTACGAGCAGTACTTC; J gene: TRBJ2-7; D gene: TRBD1; V gene: TRBV30; clone size: many
CDR3 protein: CASSFLAGGNTGELFF; CDR3 DNA: TGTGCCAGCAGTTTTCTAGCGGGGGGGAACACCGGGGAGCTGTTTTTT; J gene: TRBJ2-2; D gene: TRBD2; V gene: TRBV27; clone size: few
CDR3 protein: CAWSVSPNTEAFF; CDR3 DNA: TGTGCCTGGAGTGTATCCCCGAACACTGAAGCTTTCTTT; J gene: TRBJ1-1; D gene: NA; V gene: TRBV30; clone size: many
CDR3 protein: CASSVGGTGELFF; CDR3 DNA: TGTGCCAGCAGTGTAGGGGGCACCGGGGAGCTGTTTTTT; J gene: TRBJ2-2; D gene: NA; V gene: TRBV9; clone size: many
CDR3 protein: CSASNRLKNTGELFF; CDR3 DNA: TGCAGTGCTTCTAACAGGCTGAAGAACACCGGGGAGCTGTTTTTT; J gene: TRBJ2-2; D gene: NA; V gene: TRBV20-1; clone size: few
CDR3 protein: CAWSVLAGGRDTQYF; CDR3 DNA: TGTGCCTGGAGTGTCCTAGCGGGGGGTAGGGATACGCAGTATTTT; J gene: TRBJ2-3; D gene: TRBD2; V gene: TRBV30; clone size: many
CDR3 protein: CASSFYSSGGTYNEQFF; CDR3 DNA: TGTGCCAGCAGCTTTTATTCTAGCGGGGGAACCTACAATGAGCAGTTCTTC; J gene: TRBJ2-1; D gene: TRBD2; V gene: TRBV5-8; clone size: many
CDR3 protein: CAWSGRANYGYTF; CDR3 DNA: TGTGCCTGGAGTGGCCGAGCTAACTATGGCTACACCTTC; J gene: TRBJ1-2; D gene: NA; V gene: TRBV30; clone size: many